One and the same sample provided the 17 T cell receptor beta chains below, sequenced in a study of blood T cells in healthy people across ages. A J-beta primer mix and a sample-barcoded 5' primer were used in a second PCR of roughly 6 to 12 cycles. TCRdb analysed the 5' RACE reads with MiXCR anew, one entry per CDR3 protein. The table shows some 710,000 distinct CDR3 sequences, with around half occurring only once. Sequenced material: blood. The receptors shown here come from an elderly man in good health.

This clonotype was recorded a few times. This rearrangement joins TRBV10-2 to TRBJ2-3, with D perhaps given as TRBD1 or TRBD2 (5 bases each). Germline assignment: CDR1 WSHSY and CDR2 SAAADI. CDR3 length: 13 residues. V was trimmed by 3 bases and J by 2 bases, leaving 6 bases between them. The CDR3 here is CASSEGTTDTQYF. Written as DNA, the CDR3 is TGCGCCAGCAGTGAAGGGACCACAGATACGCAGTATTTT.

The V gene is TRBV29-1, the J gene TRBJ2-7, with 8 positions matching TRBD1. The V gene end was trimmed by 4 bases and the J gene end by 4 bases; junction bases not matched to a gene: 9. This CDR3 comprises 14 residues. Looked up from germline, CDR1 is SQVTM and CDR2 is ANQGSEA. This CDR3 reads CSVAQGAAAYEQYF. The CDR3, as DNA: TGCAGCGTTGCCCAGGGGGCGGCAGCTTACGAGCAGTACTTC.

In this sample, this clonotype turned up many times. J is TRBJ2-3 and V is TRBV24-1, with no clear D. The CDR3 sequence is 13 residues long. In germline, CDR1 is KGHDR, CDR2 SFDVKD. V gave up 4 bases and J gave up 4 bases, with 8 bases separating them. CDR3 DNA: TGTGCCACCAGTGACGCGAACTCAGATACGCAGTATTTT. Translation: CATSDANSDTQYF.

CDR3 residues: CASSVGSSGDTQYF. In DNA form, the CDR3 reads TGTGCCAGCAGCGTAGGTTCTAGCGGTGATACGCAGTATTTT. The gene calls are TRBV9 and TRBJ2-3; the match to TRBD2 covers 7 bases. CDR1 and CDR2 from the germline V gene are SGDLS and YYNGEE. The V and J ends lost 0 bases and 6 bases, in that order; junction bases with no gene match: 4. This CDR3 contains 14 residues.

V gene TRBV20-1 combines with J gene TRBJ2-3; D gene uncertain. In germline, CDR1 is DFQATT, CDR2 SNEGSKA (reference sequence). Between the trimmed V and J ends, which lost 7 bases and 3 bases, there was a span of 8 bases. The CDR3 runs to 11 residues. The CDR3 DNA reads TGCAGTGGATCGCAAACAGATACGCAGTATTTT. Amino acid sequence: CSGSQTDTQYF.

Note on this clonotype: A much more abundant neighbour one base away suggests this may be a read error. The gene calls are TRBV12-3 or TRBV12-4 and TRBJ2-6, with TRBD1 identical over 8 bases. There are 18 residues in the CDR3. Written as DNA, the CDR3 is TGTGCCAGCATTCCGGCCGGACAGGGAAGCCCTTGGGCCAACGTCCCGACTTTC. It is translated as CASIPAGQGSPWANVPTF.

This clonotype was seen repeatedly, ten times or more. The chain joins TRBV30 to TRBJ1-2; D gene ambiguous. The V gene's germline CDR1 is GTSNPN and CDR2 SVGIG (reference sequence). There are 13 residues in the CDR3. V gave up 5 bases and J gave up 7 bases, with 17 bases separating them. The CDR3 sequence is CAWLGLGSGGYTF. In nucleotides, the CDR3 is TGTGCCTGGCTTGGACTGGGGAGTGGTGGCTACACCTTC.

This clonotype occurred a few times. The chain carries TRBV7-2 and TRBJ1-2, with 7 positions matching TRBD1. The CDR3 loop spans 13 amino acids. The germline V gene has CDR1 SGHTA and CDR2 FQGNSA. V was clipped by 2 bases and J by 8 bases; unmatched bases: 5. The CDR3 sequence is CASSLTGAFGYTF. In DNA form, the CDR3 reads TGTGCCAGCAGCTTAACAGGGGCTTTCGGCTACACCTTC. Full variable domain (remainder filled in from reference TRBV7-2 and TRBJ1-2): GAGVSQSPSNKVTEKGKDVELRCDPISGHTALYWYRQSLGQGLEFLIYFQGNSAPDKSGLPSDRFSAERTGGSVSTLTIQRTQQEDSAVYLCASSLTGAFGYTFGSGTRLTVV.

CDR3 nucleotide sequence: TGTGCCAGCACCTTAACCCACAGGGGGGAGGGTGAAAAACTGTTTTTT. Its protein is CASTLTHRGEGEKLFF. V and J are TRBV12-3 or TRBV12-4 and TRBJ1-4; TRBD1 aligns across 8 bases. The CDR3 totals 16 residues. V lost 7 bases to trimming and J lost 7 bases; unmatched junction nucleotides: 14.

This clonotype came up a few times. The J gene is TRBJ2-1, the V gene TRBV6-6; D remains ambiguous. This CDR3 is 12 amino acids long. CDR1 is MNHNY and CDR2 is SVGAGI in the germline V gene (reference sequence). The germline V and J ends were trimmed by 5 bases and 4 bases, with 6 bases remaining between them. The CDR3 loop reads CASSRTYNEQFF. For the CDR3, the DNA is TGTGCCAGCAGTCGGACGTACAATGAGCAGTTCTTC.

This clonotype has a handful of counts. The V gene is TRBV20-1, the J gene TRBJ1-1; TRBD1 might be the D (6 bases). V lost 5 bases and J lost 1, with 11 bases in between. CDR3 size: 13 residues. Germline lookup yields CDR1 DFQATT and CDR2 SNEGSKA (reference sequence). CDR3 amino acids: CSAPRQENTEAFF. CDR3 nucleotide sequence: TGCAGTGCTCCCCGACAGGAGAACACTGAAGCTTTCTTT.

The chain uses TRBV20-1 and TRBJ2-7; 7 positions match TRBD2. V was clipped by 5 bases and J by 4 bases; unmatched bases: 8. CDR3 length: 13 residues. Per the germline V gene, CDR1 is DFQATT and CDR2 is SNEGSKA (reference sequence). In nucleotides, the CDR3 is TGCAGTGCTGGGAGGGACGGAATTTACGAGCAGTACTTC. This encodes CSAGRDGIYEQYF.

The rearrangement joins TRBV29-1 to TRBJ2-7; D ambiguous. The germline V gene encodes CDR1 SQVTM and CDR2 ANQGSEA. This CDR3 spans 12 amino acids. V was clipped by 4 bases and J by 0 bases, with 7 bases between them. As DNA, the CDR3 is TGCAGCGTTGGTGGTCCCTCCTACGAGCAGTACTTC. The encoded protein is CSVGGPSYEQYF.

The table lists this clonotype with many counts. The chain links TRBV5-1 to TRBJ2-3; 8 bases match TRBD2. After removal of 0 bases from V and 1 base from J, the junction contained 4 bases not matched to a gene. The V gene's germline CDR1 is SGHRS and CDR2 YFSETQ. There are 16 residues in the CDR3. For the CDR3, the DNA is TGCGCCAGCAGCTTGGGATTTAGCGGGGGCACAGATACGCAGTATTTT. Translating it yields CASSLGFSGGTDTQYF.

V usage is TRBV20-1 and J usage is TRBJ2-1; D might be TRBD2 (6 bases). Germline V gives CDR1 DFQATT, CDR2 SNEGSKA (reference sequence). With 4 bases removed from V and 4 bases from J, the gap between germline ends came to 14 bases. CDR3 size: 14 residues. In DNA, the CDR3 is TGCAGTGCTACCGGGACTGCCCCTTACAATGAGCAGTTCTTC. It encodes CSATGTAPYNEQFF.

J is TRBJ2-7 and V is TRBV20-1; TRBD1 agrees at 9 bases. The CDR3 sequence is 14 residues long. V trimming: 5 bases; J trimming: 4 bases; junction bases outside the gene matches: 9. Germline loops: CDR1 DFQATT, CDR2 SNEGSKA (reference sequence). CDR3 protein: CSAVPGQGSYEQYF. CDR3 DNA sequence: TGCAGTGCTGTCCCGGGACAGGGCTCGTACGAGCAGTACTTC.

This clonotype was counted at least ten times. The genes are TRBV29-1 and TRBJ2-7; D might be TRBD1 (6 bases). The CDR3 covers 14 residues. From germline, CDR1 is SQVTM and CDR2 ANQGSEA. Trimming took off 1 base at V and 0 bases at J, with 10 bases between the two ends. The CDR3 here is CSVEVGTSSYEQYF. DNA for the CDR3: TGCAGCGTTGAAGTGGGGACAAGCTCCTACGAGCAGTACTTC.